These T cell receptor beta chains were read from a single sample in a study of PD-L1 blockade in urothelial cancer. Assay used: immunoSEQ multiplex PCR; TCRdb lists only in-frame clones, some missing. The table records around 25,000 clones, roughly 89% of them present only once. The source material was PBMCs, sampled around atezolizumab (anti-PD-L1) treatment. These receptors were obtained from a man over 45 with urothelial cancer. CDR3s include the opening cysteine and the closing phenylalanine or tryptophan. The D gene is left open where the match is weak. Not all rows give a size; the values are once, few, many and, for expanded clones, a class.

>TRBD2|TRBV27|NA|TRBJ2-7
CASTRAGTSYEQYF
TGTGCCAGCACCCGGGCCGGGACTAGCTACGAGCAGTACTTC
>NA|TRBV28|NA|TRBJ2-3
CASSLASAGTQYF
TGTGCCAGCAGTTTGGCGTCGGCGGGTACGCAGTATTTT
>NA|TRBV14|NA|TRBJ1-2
CASSQVGVYGYTF
TGTGCCAGCAGCCAAGTAGGGGTCTATGGCTACACCTTC
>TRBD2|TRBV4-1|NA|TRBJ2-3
CASSQESLRGAQNSTDTQYF
TGCGCCAGCAGCCAAGAGTCTTTGCGGGGGGCACAAAATAGCACAGATACGCAGTATTTT
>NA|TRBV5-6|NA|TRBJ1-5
CASSSYAGNQPQHF
TGTGCCAGCAGCTCTTATGCCGGGAATCAGCCCCAGCATTTT
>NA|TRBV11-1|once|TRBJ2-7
CASSLAGTIYEQYF
TGTGCCAGCAGCTTAGCCGGGACAATTTACGAGCAGTACTTC
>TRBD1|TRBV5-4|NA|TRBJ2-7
CASSRDRATYEQYF
TGTGCCAGCAGCCGAGACAGGGCTACCTACGAGCAGTACTTC
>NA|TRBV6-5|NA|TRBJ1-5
CASRITHYSNQPQHF
TGTGCCAGCAGGATAACACATTATAGCAATCAGCCCCAGCATTTT
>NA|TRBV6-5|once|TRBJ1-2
CASSPFQGFGYTF
TGTGCCAGCAGTCCATTCCAGGGGTTCGGCTACACCTTC
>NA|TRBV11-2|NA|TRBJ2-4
CASTVGGKVLAKNIQYF
TGTGCCAGCACGGTCGGAGGGAAGGTCCTAGCCAAAAACATTCAGTACTTC
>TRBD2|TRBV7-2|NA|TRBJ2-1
CASSFDRAGSQFF
TGTGCCAGCAGCTTCGATCGAGCGGGAAGCCAGTTCTTC
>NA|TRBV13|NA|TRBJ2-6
CASSLGQGSGANVLTF
TGTGCCAGCAGCTTAGGTCAGGGGTCTGGGGCCAACGTCCTGACTTTC
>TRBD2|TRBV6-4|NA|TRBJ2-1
CASSEGPGLAANEQFF
TGTGCCAGCAGTGAGGGCCCGGGACTAGCGGCCAATGAGCAGTTCTTC
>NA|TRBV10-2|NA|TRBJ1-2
CASSDTGPYGYTF
TGCGCCAGCAGTGACACAGGGCCCTATGGCTACACCTTC
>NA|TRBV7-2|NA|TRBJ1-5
CASSPRFRSNQPQHF
TGTGCCAGCAGCCCACGCTTTCGGAGCAATCAGCCCCAGCATTTT
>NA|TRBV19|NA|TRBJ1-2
CASSLGGRDYGYTF
TGTGCCAGTAGTCTTGGGGGCAGGGACTATGGCTACACCTTC
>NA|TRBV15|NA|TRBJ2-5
CATSRVGGGETQYF
TGTGCCACCAGCAGAGTTGGGGGAGGAGAGACCCAGTACTTC
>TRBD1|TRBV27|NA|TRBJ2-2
CASRTPNRGTYKETGELFF
TGTGCCAGCAGAACCCCTAACAGGGGGACTTACAAGGAGACCGGGGAGCTGTTTTTT
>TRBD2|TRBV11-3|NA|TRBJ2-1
CASSTGGRMDEQFF
TGTGCCAGCAGCACGGGCGGGAGAATGGATGAGCAGTTCTTC
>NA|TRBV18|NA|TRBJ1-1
CASSTGDNTEAFF
TGTGCCAGCTCAACCGGGGATAACACTGAAGCTTTCTTT
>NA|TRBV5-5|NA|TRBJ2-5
CASSWAAETQYF
TGTGCCAGCAGCTGGGCCGCAGAGACCCAGTACTTC
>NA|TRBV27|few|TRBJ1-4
CASSSFALEEGGLANEKLFF
TGTGCCAGCAGTTCTTTTGCCCTCGAGGAAGGGGGATTGGCTAATGAAAAACTGTTTTTT
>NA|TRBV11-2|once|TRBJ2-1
CASSLSPQVGNEQFF
TGTGCCAGCAGCTTATCCCCACAGGTGGGGAATGAGCAGTTCTTC
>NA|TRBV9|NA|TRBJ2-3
CASSIGRTDTQYF
TGTGCCAGCAGCATCGGTCGCACAGATACGCAGTATTTT
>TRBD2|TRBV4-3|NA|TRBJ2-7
CASSRQREGRYEQYF
TGCGCCAGCAGCCGACAGCGGGAGGGCCGTTACGAGCAGTACTTC
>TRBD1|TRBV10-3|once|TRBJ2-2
CAITPGQVNTGELFF
TGTGCCATCACCCCCGGACAGGTGAACACCGGGGAGCTGTTTTTT
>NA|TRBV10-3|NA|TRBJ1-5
CAISEDRNNQPQHF
TGTGCCATCAGTGAAGACAGGAACAATCAGCCCCAGCATTTT
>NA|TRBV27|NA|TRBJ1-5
CASSRQQPNYSNQPQHF
TGTGCCAGCAGTCGACAGCAACCCAATTATAGCAATCAGCCCCAGCATTTT
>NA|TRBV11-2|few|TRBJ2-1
CASSSRWAGWDYNEQFF
TGTGCCAGCAGCTCCCGATGGGCGGGGTGGGACTACAATGAGCAGTTCTTC
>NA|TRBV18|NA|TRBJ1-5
CASSPLNGGNQPQHF
TGTGCCAGCTCACCACTGAATGGGGGGAATCAGCCCCAGCATTTT
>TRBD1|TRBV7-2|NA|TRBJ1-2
CASRNEVGQTLSIYGYTF
TGTGCCAGCAGAAACGAGGTGGGACAGACCCTATCCATCTATGGCTACACCTTC
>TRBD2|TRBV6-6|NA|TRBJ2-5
CASSYGLAGFTAQYF
TGTGCCAGCAGTTACGGGTTAGCGGGATTTACGGCCCAGTACTTC
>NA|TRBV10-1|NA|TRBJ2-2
CASSPSTGELFF
TGCGCCAGCAGCCCGTCCACCGGGGAGCTGTTTTTT